These T cell receptor beta chains were read from a single sample in a study of blood T cell repertoires in COVID-19. TCRdb's table, derived via immunoSEQ multiplex PCR, lists solely in-frame clones and lacks some. Here the sample spans roughly 150,000 clones, approximately 90% being singletons. The material sequenced was peripheral blood. Receptor source: a man in his forties or fifties who had recovered from COVID-19. The CDR3 runs from the conserved cysteine through the conserved F or W. Fields, in order: clone size, J gene, V gene, D gene, CDR3 protein, CDR3 DNA. A D gene is named only where the DNA matches it firmly. Part of the rows lack a size; the others show once, few, many or a class for expanded clones.

NA | TRBJ2-3 | TRBV11-2 | NA | CASSLRQQLFTDTQYF | TGTGCCAGCAGCTTACGACAGCAGTTATTCACAGATACGCAGTATTTT
NA | TRBJ2-1 | TRBV6-2/TRBV6-3 | TRBD2 | CASSKTSGNEQFF | TGTGCCAGCAGCAAAACTAGCGGCAATGAGCAGTTCTTC
NA | TRBJ2-7 | TRBV9 | NA | CASSALQGRSKDEQYF | TGTGCCAGCAGCGCGCTGCAGGGGAGAAGTAAGGACGAGCAGTACTTC
NA | TRBJ2-2 | TRBV2 | NA | CASSVGVSNTGELFF | TGTGCCAGCAGTGTAGGAGTCTCGAACACCGGGGAGCTGTTTTTT
NA | TRBJ2-5 | TRBV19 | NA | CASSIRWQEQETQYF | TGTGCCAGTAGTATAAGGTGGCAGGAACAAGAGACCCAGTACTTC
NA | TRBJ1-1 | TRBV18 | NA | CASSGRGGPMNTEAFF | TGTGCCAGCTCAGGACGGGGGGGCCCCATGAACACTGAAGCTTTCTTT
once | TRBJ2-3 | TRBV4-1 | TRBD1 | CASSQRDRGEDTQYF | TGCGCCAGCAGCCAGCGGGACAGGGGCGAAGATACGCAGTATTTT
NA | TRBJ1-2 | TRBV7-9 | NA | CASRRQGPNYGYTF | TGTGCCAGCAGGAGGCAGGGGCCTAACTATGGCTACACCTTC
NA | TRBJ1-1 | TRBV9 | NA | CASSVGSEAEAFF | TGTGCCAGCAGCGTAGGGTCGGAGGCTGAAGCTTTCTTT
NA | TRBJ2-3 | TRBV19 | NA | CASSRSRDFAQYF | TGTGCCAGTAGTAGGTCCCGGGACTTCGCGCAGTATTTT
NA | TRBJ2-3 | TRBV6-5 | TRBD1 | CASSNRQGGKDTQYF | TGTGCCAGCAGTAACAGACAGGGCGGAAAAGATACGCAGTATTTT
NA | TRBJ2-7 | TRBV7-8 | TRBD1 | CASSLGTGGGSYEQYF | TGTGCCAGCAGCTTAGGGACAGGGGGCGGGTCCTACGAGCAGTACTTC
NA | TRBJ2-2 | TRBV7-8 | TRBD2 | CASSPPAGDRGGELFF | TGTGCCAGCAGCCCCCCGGCGGGGGACCGGGGCGGGGAGCTGTTTTTT
NA | TRBJ1-2 | TRBV28 | TRBD1 | CASFAYDIGQEFNYGYTF | TGTGCCAGCTTCGCTTACGACATTGGACAGGAATTTAACTATGGCTACACCTTC
NA | TRBJ2-1 | TRBV21-1 | NA | CASTPGNEQFF | TGTGCCAGCACCCCGGGCAATGAGCAGTTCTTC
NA | TRBJ2-3 | TRBV5-4 | NA | CASSLDRGSSDTQYF | TGTGCCAGCAGCTTGGACAGAGGGTCTTCAGATACGCAGTATTTT
NA | TRBJ2-3 | TRBV6-2/TRBV6-3 | NA | CASSYSTGGSTDTQYF | TGTGCCAGCAGTTACTCCACCGGGGGTAGCACAGATACGCAGTATTTT
NA | TRBJ2-3 | TRBV6-5 | NA | CASSYGGGQVDTQYF | TGTGCCAGCAGTTACGGGGGGGGGCAGGTAGATACGCAGTATTTT
NA | TRBJ2-5 | TRBV10-3 | TRBD2 | CAISAGTSGEETQYF | TGTGCCATCAGTGCCGGGACTAGCGGGGAAGAGACCCAGTACTTC
NA | TRBJ1-4 | TRBV6-5 | NA | CASSPPGRGEKLFF | TGTGCCAGCAGTCCCCCAGGGAGGGGTGAAAAACTGTTTTTT